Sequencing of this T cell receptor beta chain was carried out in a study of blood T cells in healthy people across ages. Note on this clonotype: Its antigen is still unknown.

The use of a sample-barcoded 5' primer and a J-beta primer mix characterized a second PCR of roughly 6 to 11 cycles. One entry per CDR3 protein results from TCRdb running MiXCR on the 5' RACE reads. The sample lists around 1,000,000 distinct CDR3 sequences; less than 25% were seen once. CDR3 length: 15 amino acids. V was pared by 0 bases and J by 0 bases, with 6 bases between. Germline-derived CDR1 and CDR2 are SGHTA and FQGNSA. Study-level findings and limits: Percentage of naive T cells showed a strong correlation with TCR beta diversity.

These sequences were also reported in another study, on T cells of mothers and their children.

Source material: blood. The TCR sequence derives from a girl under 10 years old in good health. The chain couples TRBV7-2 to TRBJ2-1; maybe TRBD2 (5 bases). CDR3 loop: CASSLASASYNEQFF. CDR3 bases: TGTGCCAGCAGCTTAGCTAGCGCCTCCTACAATGAGCAGTTCTTC.